This entry is about one TCR beta chain. Its target is not known. Profiling relied on immunoSEQ multiplex PCR, and the TCRdb table lists in-frame clones only, not all of them. The sample holds over 6,500 clones; under 80% are singletons and the top ten take approximately 11%. This record comes from a study of immune cell composition in non-small cell lung cancer. For the study at large: Most cases were lung adenocarcinoma or squamous cell carcinoma.

The normal lung sample lay at least 3 cm, and maximally far, from the tumour. Genomic DNA came from frozen unsorted single-cell suspensions. Study outcomes and limitations: Squamous carcinomas (about 75%) more often had tumour-associated clones >0.5% than adenocarcinomas (33%). TIL tumour reactivity correlated with maximal tumour-associated clone frequency in adenocarcinoma.

CDR3 length equals 10 residues. Trimming removed 7 bases from V and 6 bases from J, with 7 bases in between. Germline CDR1 DFQATT, CDR2 SNEGSKA (reference sequence). The chain is built from TRBV20-1 and TRBJ1-3; D call uncertain. The sequenced material came from non-adjacent lung tissue. The source of this sequence is a human donor with non-small cell lung cancer. The CDR3 sequence is CSGGENTIYF. CDR3 in DNA: TGCAGTGGGGGAGAAAACACCATATATTTT.